The entry that follows covers one TCR beta chain sequence. This specimen comes from a study of blood T cell repertoires in COVID-19. Looking at the study overall: Some COVID-19 samples were acute and others convalescent; all came from the United States, Italy and Spain. The cDNA or gDNA used as material had been derived from T cells, B-cell-depleted T cells, or PBMCs.

As processed by the authors: Counts of nucleated cells, estimated from reference gene primer amplification, were obtained. Assay: immunoSEQ multiplex PCR; the TCRdb copy retains only in-frame clones and omits some. V and J calls and clone size follow that table, whereas D and trimming were derived from the DNA. Of about 170,000 clones listed, around 86% are singletons. This sequence was found in a man between 65 and 85 years old with acute or convalescent COVID-19. Sequencing used peripheral blood.

The CDR3 sequence: CASSDRTAGEKLFF. For the CDR3, the DNA is TGTGCCAGCAGTGATAGGACAGCTGGGGAAAAACTGTTTTTT. The chain is built from TRBV2 and TRBJ1-4; D is perhaps TRBD1 (6 bases). The CDR3 length is 14 residues. Germline V gene lookup returns CDR1 SNHLY and CDR2 FYNNEI. The V end was cut by 3 bases, the J end by 8 bases, with 13 bases between. The full variable domain, its missing parts supplied by reference TRBV2 and TRBJ1-4, is EPEVTQTPSHQVTQMGQEVILRCVPISNHLYFYWYRQILGQKVEFLVSFYNNEISEKSEIFDDQFSVERPDGSNFTLKIRSTKLEDSAMYFCASSDRTAGEKLFFGSGTQLSVL.